These T cell receptor beta chains were read from a single sample in a study of blood T cell repertoires in COVID-19. The repertoire was sequenced with immunoSEQ multiplex PCR; TCRdb's copy has only in-frame clones and lacks some. The sample has about 190,000 clones, 90% seen once. Sequenced sample: peripheral blood. These TCRs come from a man aged 50 to 59 with acute or convalescent COVID-19. CDR3s include the opening cysteine and the closing phenylalanine or tryptophan. Each record gives: V gene, D gene, clone size, J gene, CDR3 protein, CDR3 DNA. D genes are given only for firm matches. The size of a clone is reported for some rows only, either as once, few or many, or as a class for expanded clones.

TRBV30	.	.	TRBJ2-3	CAWQTAGDTQYF	TGTGCCTGGCAGACAGCTGGGGATACGCAGTATTTT
TRBV3-1/TRBV3-2	TRBD1	.	TRBJ2-7	CASSHGTGRREQYF	TGTGCCAGCAGCCACGGGACAGGGCGGCGAGAGCAGTACTTC
TRBV27	TRBD2	once	TRBJ2-2	CASKPNHGGLANTGELFF	TGTGCCAGCAAACCAAACCATGGGGGACTAGCGAACACCGGGGAGCTGTTTTTT
TRBV9	.	.	TRBJ1-2	CASSVGREFGYTF	TGTGCCAGCAGCGTAGGGAGGGAATTTGGCTACACCTTC
TRBV7-8	.	.	TRBJ2-1	CASSLAGRDNEQFF	TGTGCCAGCAGCTTAGCTGGGCGGGACAATGAGCAGTTCTTC
TRBV6-1	.	.	TRBJ1-2	CASSEAGLYGYTF	TGTGCCAGCAGTGAAGCGGGGCTTTATGGCTACACCTTC
TRBV3-1/TRBV3-2	.	.	TRBJ1-6	CASSQIGGSYNSPLHF	TGTGCCAGCAGCCAAATAGGGGGTTCCTATAATTCACCCCTCCACTTT
TRBV3-1/TRBV3-2	TRBD2	.	TRBJ2-1	CASSQPTSGGRSNEQFF	TGTGCCAGCAGCCAACCCACTAGCGGGGGGAGGTCAAATGAGCAGTTCTTC
TRBV11-3	.	.	TRBJ1-1	CASSLGPGTEAFF	TGTGCCAGCAGCTTAGGCCCGGGGACTGAAGCTTTCTTT
TRBV19	TRBD2	once	TRBJ2-1	CASSMPAGGQYEQFF	TGTGCCAGTAGTATGCCAGCGGGGGGGCAATATGAGCAGTTCTTC
TRBV5-1	TRBD1	.	TRBJ2-1	CASSLPGGTGAGEQFF	TGCGCCAGCAGCTTGCCTGGGGGGACAGGGGCTGGGGAGCAGTTCTTC
TRBV15	TRBD1	few	TRBJ2-2	CATSYRDSHTGELFF	TGTGCCACCAGCTACCGGGACAGTCATACCGGGGAGCTGTTTTTT
TRBV18	.	.	TRBJ2-5	CASSLNEGVPGETQYF	TGTGCCAGCTCGCTTAATGAGGGGGTTCCCGGAGAGACCCAGTACTTC
TRBV10-3	.	.	TRBJ1-5	CATRGYQPQHF	TGTGCCACGCGGGGGTATCAGCCCCAGCATTTT
TRBV6-5	.	.	TRBJ1-3	CASTERRVSGNTIYF	TGTGCCAGCACCGAAAGGAGGGTCTCTGGAAACACCATATATTTT
TRBV6-5	TRBD1	.	TRBJ1-1	CASAYGTGNTEAFF	TGTGCCAGCGCATACGGGACAGGGAACACTGAAGCTTTCTTT
TRBV9	.	.	TRBJ2-7	CASSVGSSYEQYF	TGTGCCAGCAGCGTAGGTAGCTCCTACGAGCAGTACTTC
TRBV7-9	.	.	TRBJ2-5	CASSFGVGGETQYF	TGTGCCAGCAGCTTTGGGGTAGGAGGGGAGACCCAGTACTTC
TRBV14	.	.	TRBJ2-5	CASSQEHETQYF	TGTGCCAGCAGCCAAGAACACGAGACCCAGTACTTC
TRBV19	TRBD1	once	TRBJ2-7	CASSTGQGYEQYF	TGTGCCAGTAGTACGGGACAGGGTTACGAGCAGTACTTC
TRBV27	.	.	TRBJ1-3	CASSLSFSGNTIYF	TGTGCCAGCAGTTTGTCGTTCTCTGGAAACACCATATATTTT
TRBV29-1	TRBD1	.	TRBJ2-3	CSVIQGAADTQYF	TGCAGCGTCATACAGGGGGCGGCAGATACGCAGTATTTT
TRBV10-2	.	.	TRBJ2-1	CASVSPQIYNEQFF	TGCGCCAGCGTGTCCCCTCAGATTTACAATGAGCAGTTCTTC
TRBV27	.	once	TRBJ2-2	CASSLLTGELFF	TGTGCCAGCAGTCTCCTCACCGGGGAGCTGTTTTTT
TRBV19	TRBD1	few	TRBJ2-7	CASSKPGQGVYEQYF	TGTGCCAGTAGTAAGCCCGGACAGGGGGTCTACGAGCAGTACTTC
TRBV7-2	TRBD2	.	TRBJ2-5	CASSSRGSSGAPGVQYF	TGTGCCAGCAGCTCCCGAGGCTCTAGCGGGGCCCCCGGGGTCCAGTACTTC
TRBV28	.	.	TRBJ2-7	CASSLFDSQITYEQYF	TGTGCCAGCAGTTTATTCGACAGCCAAATTACCTACGAGCAGTACTTC
TRBV30	.	.	TRBJ1-1	CAWSVGRVQGTEAFF	TGTGCCTGGAGTGTAGGACGGGTCCAGGGGACTGAAGCTTTCTTT
TRBV5-1	.	.	TRBJ1-4	CASRTEVLNEKLFF	TGCGCCAGCAGGACTGAGGTCCTTAATGAAAAACTGTTTTTT
TRBV18	TRBD1	.	TRBJ1-2	CASSASRDRDGYTF	TGTGCCAGCTCAGCGTCCCGGGACAGGGACGGCTACACCTTC
TRBV6-5	.	.	TRBJ1-3	CASSEPGTGNTIYF	TGTGCCAGCAGCGAGCCGGGGACTGGAAACACCATATATTTT
TRBV6-5	.	.	TRBJ2-1	CASSYDPASNEQFF	TGTGCCAGCAGTTACGATCCAGCGTCCAATGAGCAGTTCTTC
TRBV7-2	.	.	TRBJ1-5	CASSLDRGNQPQHF	TGTGCCAGCAGCTTAGATCGGGGTAATCAGCCCCAGCATTTT
TRBV4-3	.	.	TRBJ2-3	CASSQEGGGKNTQYF	TGCGCCAGCAGCCAAGAGGGGGGAGGAAAAAATACGCAGTATTTT
TRBV27	TRBD1	.	TRBJ2-7	CASSYPGQGLYEQYF	TGTGCCAGCAGTTACCCGGGACAGGGGCTTTACGAGCAGTACTTC
TRBV5-4	.	.	TRBJ1-4	CASSRRDNPTNEKLFF	TGTGCCAGCAGCCGTCGGGACAACCCAACTAATGAAAAACTGTTTTTT
TRBV5-1	.	.	TRBJ2-1	CASSLGGLHNEQFF	TGCGCCAGCAGCCTCGGTGGACTCCACAATGAGCAGTTCTTC
TRBV5-1	.	.	TRBJ2-2	CASRPERGAVSGELFF	TGCGCCAGCAGGCCTGAACGGGGGGCGGTTTCCGGGGAGCTGTTTTTT
TRBV28	TRBD1	.	TRBJ2-5	CASSGQGAEETQYF	TGTGCCAGCAGCGGACAGGGGGCTGAAGAGACCCAGTACTTC
TRBV3-1/TRBV3-2	TRBD1	.	TRBJ2-7	CASSHLDRGEQYF	TGTGCCAGCAGCCACCTGGACAGGGGGGAGCAGTACTTC
TRBV21-1	.	.	TRBJ2-3	CASSNQAPSTDTQYF	TGTGCCAGCAGCAACCAAGCTCCTAGCACAGATACGCAGTATTTT
TRBV5-6	TRBD1	.	TRBJ1-1	CASSQGQPLGEAFF	TGTGCCAGCAGCCAGGGACAGCCCTTGGGTGAAGCTTTCTTT
TRBV28	.	once	TRBJ1-6	CASTDSSSSYNSPLHF	TGTGCCAGCACCGACAGCTCTAGCTCCTATAATTCACCCCTCCACTTT
TRBV2	TRBD2	.	TRBJ2-6	CASSVSSGGSGANVLTF	TGTGCCAGCAGTGTCAGTAGCGGGGGTTCTGGGGCCAACGTCCTGACTTTC
TRBV18	TRBD2	.	TRBJ2-3	CASSPNIWTSGRIGTDTQYF	TGTGCCAGCTCACCGAACATCTGGACTAGCGGGAGAATAGGCACAGATACGCAGTATTTT
TRBV9	TRBD2	.	TRBJ2-1	CASSVSSGRGDYNEQFF	TGTGCCAGCAGCGTGTCTAGCGGGAGGGGGGACTACAATGAGCAGTTCTTC
TRBV3-1/TRBV3-2	.	.	TRBJ1-1	CASRLGAGIGTEAFF	TGTGCCAGCAGACTGGGGGCAGGGATTGGGACTGAAGCTTTCTTT
TRBV5-4	TRBD2	.	TRBJ2-3	CASSLRLAGRGDTQYF	TGTGCCAGCAGCCTGCGACTAGCGGGAAGGGGAGATACGCAGTATTTT
TRBV24-1	.	.	TRBJ1-1	CATSDSQGDTEAFF	TGTGCCACCAGTGATAGTCAGGGTGACACTGAAGCTTTCTTT
TRBV9	TRBD2	few	TRBJ2-2	CASSSGTSYTGELFF	TGTGCCAGCAGCTCTGGGACTAGCTACACCGGGGAGCTGTTTTTT